The 28 T cell receptor beta chains below all came from one sample that was sequenced in a study of T-cell reconstitution after alpha-beta-depleted transplantation in children. Preparation of the TCRbeta library used unique molecular identifiers. TCRdb used MiXCR to reprocess the PCR reads, holding one entry per CDR3 protein. The sample carries roughly 610,000 distinct CDR3 sequences, roughly a tenth recorded once. The material was PBMCs from the stem cell graft donor, obtained from the stem cell graft. The receptor source for this set is a human donor who donated a stem cell graft to a child with acute myeloid leukemia.

This clonotype was observed many times. This chain uses TRBV9 with TRBJ2-1; the D gene is possibly TRBD1 (6 bases). Trimming cost V 3 bases and J 8 bases, with 12 bases left between them. Germline lookup yields CDR1 SGDLS and CDR2 YYNGEE. The CDR3 is made up of 13 amino acids. CDR3 sequence: CASSGRGMDEQFF. Written as DNA, the CDR3 is TGTGCCAGCAGCGGAAGGGGGATGGATGAGCAGTTCTTC. Full variable domain (rest looked up from reference TRBV9 and TRBJ2-1): DSGVTQTPKHLITATGQRVTLRCSPRSGDLSVYWYQQSLDQGLQFLIQYYNGEERAKGNILERFSAQQFPDLHSELNLSSLELGDSALYFCASSGRGMDEQFFGPGTRLTVL.

This clonotype is medium-sized within its sample. The CDR3 region is CSVSGRTGIKEQYF. The CDR3 bases are TGCAGCGTTTCGGGAAGGACAGGGATTAAGGAGCAGTACTTC. The V gene is TRBV29-1, the J gene TRBJ2-7; the match to TRBD1 covers 8 bases. This CDR3 region has 14 residues. Looked up from germline, CDR1 is SQVTM and CDR2 is ANQGSEA. Trimming took 5 bases from V and 7 from J; bases not matched to a gene: 13.

The CDR3 loop reads CANAAGTEQFF. CDR3 nucleotide sequence: TGTGCCAACGCAGCCGGGACGGAGCAGTTCTTC. This chain links TRBV10-3 with TRBJ2-1; either TRBD1 or TRBD2 may fit D (5 bases each). The germline V gene encodes CDR1 ENHRY and CDR2 SYGVKD. This CDR3 region has 11 residues. The V end was cut by 10 bases, the J end by 10 bases, with 14 bases between.

In its sample, this clonotype was seen a few times. The chain joins TRBV7-9 to TRBJ2-1; possibly TRBD2 for D (6 bases). This CDR3 has 16 residues. Trimming pared 2 bases from V and 5 bases from J, leaving 16 bases between. Germline CDR1 is SEHNR and CDR2 is FQNEAQ (reference sequence). The CDR3 DNA reads TGTGCCAGCAGCTTAAGTGCTAGCGCTCGTCACAATGAGCAGTTCTTC. As protein: CASSLSASARHNEQFF.

This chain uses TRBV15 with TRBJ1-4, with D uncertain. The length of the CDR3 is 15 residues. The V and J ends lost 3 bases and 4 bases respectively, with 12 bases between them. The germline V gene has CDR1 LNHNV and CDR2 YYDKDF (reference sequence). Here the CDR3 DNA reads TGTGCCACCAGCAGGGAGGGAGGCCTTAATGAAAAACTGTTTTTT. Translated: CATSREGGLNEKLFF.

This clonotype was seen only a few times. V usage is TRBV6-5 and J usage is TRBJ2-7, with TRBD1 matching 9 bases. This CDR3 contains 15 residues. Per germline, CDR1 MNHEY and CDR2 SVGAGI. V gave up 2 bases and J gave up 0 bases; unmatched junction bases: 2. The CDR3 spells CASSYGTGLSYEQYF. Here the CDR3 DNA reads TGTGCCAGCAGTTACGGGACAGGGCTCTCCTACGAGCAGTACTTC.

This clonotype has just a few counts. V usage is TRBV29-1 and J usage is TRBJ2-1; 8 nucleotides agree with TRBD1. Trimming removed 7 bases from V and 3 bases from J; junction bases left unmatched: 5. CDR3 length: 13 residues. Germline assignment: CDR1 SQVTM and CDR2 ANQGSEA. Here the CDR3 DNA reads TGCAGCGCTACGGGACAGGTCTACAATGAGCAGTTCTTC. This sequence encodes CSATGQVYNEQFF.

This chain connects TRBV7-3 to TRBJ2-3, with TRBD2 matching over 7 bases. Trimming took 1 base from V and 3 from J; bases not matched to a gene: 7. Per the germline V gene, CDR1 is SGHTA and CDR2 is FQGTGA. The CDR3 runs to 16 residues. The CDR3 protein is CASSLREGGKTDTQYF. DNA for the CDR3: TGTGCCAGCAGCTTAAGGGAGGGAGGCAAGACAGATACGCAGTATTTT.

This clonotype was recorded a few times. The chain links TRBV28 to TRBJ2-3; 7 bases agree with TRBD2. The CDR3 covers 14 residues. Germline CDR1 reads MDHEN; CDR2 reads SYDVKM. V was clipped by 5 bases and J by 5 bases; unmatched bases: 7. The CDR3 spells CASSPGTILDTQYF. The CDR3 DNA follows: TGTGCCAGCAGTCCAGGGACTATTTTAGATACGCAGTATTTT.

Ten or more counts support this clonotype. The chain has TRBV7-2 and TRBJ2-7, with D hard to call. CDR1 and CDR2 from the germline V gene are SGHTA and FQGNSA. Trimming shortened V by 6 bases and J by 6 bases, and 12 bases separated the two germline ends. The CDR3 has 12 residues. CDR3 nucleotide sequence: TGTGCCAGCAGTTTAAGGGTACGCGAGCAGTACTTC. Translation: CASSLRVREQYF.

The chain combines TRBV5-1 with TRBJ1-2; D ambiguous. The CDR3 is 15 residues long. V lost 0 bases, J lost 2 bases, and 11 bases lay in between. Looked up from germline, CDR1 is SGHRS and CDR2 is YFSETQ. The chain's CDR3 is CASSLATAANYGYTF. The CDR3 nucleotides read TGCGCCAGCAGCTTGGCCACGGCCGCAAACTATGGCTACACCTTC.

This clonotype was recorded many times. This chain links TRBV24-1 with TRBJ2-7; a possible D gene is TRBD2 (6 bases). Trimming took 5 bases from V and 2 from J, leaving 12 bases between them. There are 14 residues in the CDR3. Germline V gene data show CDR1 as KGHDR and CDR2 as SFDVKD. CDR3 DNA sequence: TGTGCCACCAGTGCTGCGGGACCGGCCTACGAGCAGTACTTC. Translation gives CATSAAGPAYEQYF.

The chain is built from TRBV18 and TRBJ2-5, with D possibly TRBD2 on 5 matching bases. The germline V gene has CDR1 KGHSH and CDR2 LQKENI. This CDR3 is 16 amino acids long. V was trimmed by 3 bases and J by 3 bases, leaving 17 bases between them. The CDR3 sequence: CASSPPPSGPKETQYF. DNA for the CDR3: TGTGCCAGCTCACCCCCCCCCAGCGGACCTAAAGAGACCCAGTACTTC.

In its sample, this clonotype was seen many times. The DNA for the CDR3 is TGTGCCAGCAGTTACGCCCCACTAGCGGGAGACGTAGATACGCAGTATTTT. Amino acids: CASSYAPLAGDVDTQYF. The genes are TRBV6-2 or TRBV6-3 and TRBJ2-3; 11 bases are shared with TRBD2. Trimming cost V 2 bases and J 5 bases; bases outside gene matches: 9. The germline CDR1 and CDR2 sequences are MNHEY and SVGEGT. CDR3 size: 17 residues.

The V call is TRBV10-3, the J call TRBJ1-5; TRBD1 might be the D (6 bases). The CDR3 is made up of 15 amino acids. The ends were cut back, 0 bases at V and 7 bases at J, with 13 bases in the middle. CDR1 and CDR2 from the germline V gene are ENHRY and SYGVKD. CDR3 DNA sequence: TGTGCCATCAGTGAGTCAGGGGGGGAGGGACAGCCCCAGCATTTT. It is translated as CAISESGGEGQPQHF.

This clonotype was observed a handful of times. The rearrangement uses TRBV28 and TRBJ2-7, with 12 positions matching TRBD2. After removal of 5 bases from V and 1 base from J, the junction contained 15 bases not matched to a gene. The CDR3 is made up of 19 amino acids. The germline CDR1 and CDR2 sequences are MDHEN and SYDVKM. CDR3: CASSPFQISLAGGSYEQYF. CDR3 nucleotide sequence: TGTGCCAGCAGTCCGTTTCAGATCTCCCTAGCGGGAGGGTCCTACGAGCAGTACTTC.

This clonotype was counted a few times. The genes are TRBV27 and TRBJ2-7; D remains unclear. The CDR3 sequence is 13 residues long. Trimming stripped 5 bases from V and 3 bases from J, with 11 bases between. The germline V gene encodes CDR1 MNHEY and CDR2 SMNVEV (reference sequence). The CDR3 DNA is TGTGCCAGCAGTATCTACCCATACTACGAGCAGTACTTC. Encoded protein: CASSIYPYYEQYF.

This clonotype was seen only a few times. This chain joins TRBV20-1 and TRBJ2-2; 11 positions match TRBD1. The V segment lost 6 bases and the J segment 4 bases; nucleotides outside the gene matches: 7. Germline V CDR1 and CDR2: DFQATT, SNEGSKA (reference sequence). The CDR3 sequence is 15 residues long. The CDR3 DNA reads TGCAGTGCCAACCCAGGACAGGGGGCCACCGGGGAGCTGTTTTTT. It is translated as CSANPGQGATGELFF.

The rearrangement joins TRBV28 to TRBJ1-4; 7 bases line up with TRBD1. The CDR3 spans 14 residues. Trimming cost V 2 bases and J 8 bases; bases outside gene matches: 5. CDR1 and CDR2 from the germline V gene are MDHEN and SYDVKM. The CDR3 region is CASSLEGAQEKLFF. CDR3 nucleotides: TGTGCCAGCAGTTTAGAGGGGGCGCAAGAAAAACTGTTTTTT.

The chain is built from TRBV12-3 or TRBV12-4 and TRBJ1-2, with D possibly being TRBD1 (5 bases). The CDR3 length is 16 residues. Trimming stripped 5 bases from V and 4 bases from J, with 20 bases between. CDR3 sequence reads: CASSQGRGSGTYGYTF. Written as DNA, the CDR3 is TGTGCCAGCAGTCAAGGACGGGGATCAGGGACCTATGGCTACACCTTC.

This chain joins TRBV7-3 and TRBJ2-3; the match to TRBD2 covers 11 bases. CDR3 size: 14 residues. The J segment lost 6 bases and the V segment lost 4 bases, leaving 3 bases of the junction unmatched. Germline V lookup: CDR1 SGHTA, CDR2 FQGTGA. In nucleotides, the CDR3 is TGTGCCAGCAGCTCTAGCGGGAGGTTTGATACGCAGTATTTT. Protein sequence: CASSSSGRFDTQYF. Filled out from reference TRBV7-3 and TRBJ2-3, the complete variable domain reads GAGVSQTPSNKVTEKGKYVELRCDPISGHTALYWYRQSLGQGPEFLIYFQGTGAADDSGLPNDRFFAVRPEGSVSTLKIQRTERGDSAVYLCASSSSGRFDTQYFGPGTRLTVL.

This clonotype was seen a few times. J is TRBJ2-1 and V is TRBV5-6; 7 nucleotides line up with TRBD2. This CDR3 has 15 amino acids. With 4 bases clipped from V and 5 bases from J, the junction kept 9 bases outside the gene matches. CDR1 SGHDT and CDR2 YYEEEE come from the germline V gene. The CDR3 coding sequence is TGTGCCAGCAGCGGGGCGGGGGAGTCCCACAATGAGCAGTTCTTC. Translated: CASSGAGESHNEQFF. The whole variable domain, remainder taken from reference TRBV5-6 and TRBJ2-1, is DAGVTQSPTHLIKTRGQQVTLRCSPKSGHDTVSWYQQALGQGPQFIFQYYEEEERQRGNFPDRFSGHQFPNYSSELNVNALLLGDSALYLCASSGAGESHNEQFFGPGTRLTVL.

V is TRBV2 and J is TRBJ2-6; D is unclear. The CDR3 is made up of 18 amino acids. Germline V gives CDR1 SNHLY, CDR2 FYNNEI. V was shortened by 5 bases and J by 0 bases, with 17 bases between the two germline ends. The CDR3 reads CASSFKAPFVSGANVLTF. The CDR3, as DNA: TGTGCCAGCAGTTTCAAGGCCCCTTTCGTCTCTGGGGCCAACGTCCTGACTTTC. Filled out from reference TRBV2 and TRBJ2-6, the complete variable domain reads EPEVTQTPSHQVTQMGQEVILRCVPISNHLYFYWYRQILGQKVEFLVSFYNNEISEKSEIFDDQFSVERPDGSNFTLKIRSTKLEDSAMYFCASSFKAPFVSGANVLTFGAGSRLTVL.

The rearrangement links TRBV15 to TRBJ2-1; perhaps D is TRBD1 or TRBD2 (5 bases each). Deletions cut 0 bases from V and 2 bases from J, with 14 bases between. CDR1 and CDR2 (germline): LNHNV, YYDKDF (reference sequence). The CDR3 contains 17 residues. Here the CDR3 DNA reads TGTGCCACCAGCAGAGACAAGTTGGGACCTCCCTACAATGAGCAGTTCTTC. Its translation is CATSRDKLGPPYNEQFF.

The chain uses TRBV12-3 or TRBV12-4 and TRBJ2-2; TRBD1 might be the D (5 bases). V was pared by 3 bases and J by 7 bases, with 18 bases between. The CDR3 is made up of 16 amino acids. The CDR3 DNA sequence: TGTGCCAGCAGTTTCAGCGCAGGGCGGACCGTCGGGGAGCTGTTTTTT. This translates into CASSFSAGRTVGELFF.

The chain uses TRBV5-1 and TRBJ1-5; TRBD1 aligns across 8 bases. The CDR3 is 14 residues long. V shed 4 bases and J 3 bases; nucleotides not matched to a gene: 3. Germline assignment: CDR1 SGHRS and CDR2 YFSETQ. The chain's CDR3 is CASSPGQDNQPQHF. The CDR3 nucleotides are TGCGCCAGCAGCCCGGGACAGGACAATCAGCCCCAGCATTTT.

The chain couples TRBV10-3 to TRBJ2-7, with TRBD2 matching 7 bases. The germline CDR1 and CDR2 sequences are ENHRY and SYGVKD. V was clipped by 8 bases and J by 7 bases; unmatched bases: 8. This CDR3 is 12 amino acids long. The CDR3 protein is CAIRQGGGEQYF. CDR3 DNA: TGTGCCATCCGGCAGGGCGGGGGTGAGCAGTACTTC.

The CDR3 sequence: CSARPSGGTTDTQYF. The CDR3 bases are TGCAGTGCCCGACCTAGCGGGGGGACCACAGATACGCAGTATTTT. V gene TRBV20-1 combines with J gene TRBJ2-3, with TRBD2 identical over 11 bases. V shed 6 bases, J shed 2 bases, and the junction held 7 bases outside the gene matches. This CDR3 comprises 15 residues. The germline gives CDR1 DFQATT, CDR2 SNEGSKA (reference sequence).